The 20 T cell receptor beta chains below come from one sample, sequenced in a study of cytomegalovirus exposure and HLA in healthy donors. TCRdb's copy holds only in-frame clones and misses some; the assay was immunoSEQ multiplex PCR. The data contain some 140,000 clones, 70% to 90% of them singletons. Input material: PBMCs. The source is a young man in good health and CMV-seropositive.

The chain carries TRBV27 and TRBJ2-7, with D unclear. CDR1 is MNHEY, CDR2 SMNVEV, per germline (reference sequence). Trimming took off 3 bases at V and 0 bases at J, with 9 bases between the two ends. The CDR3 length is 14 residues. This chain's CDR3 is CASSFRESSYEQYF. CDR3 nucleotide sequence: TGTGCCAGCAGTTTCCGTGAGAGCTCCTACGAGCAGTACTTC.

The CDR3 DNA reads TGTGCCAGCAGCTTAGACCCCGGTCTAGCGGGAGAAGTAGGAGAGACCCAGTACTTC. The encoded protein is CASSLDPGLAGEVGETQYF. V and J are TRBV11-2 and TRBJ2-5, with 10 bases lining up with TRBD2. The V segment lost 0 bases and the J segment 4 bases; nucleotides outside the gene matches: 14. The length of the CDR3 is 19 residues. Looked up from germline, CDR1 is SGHAT and CDR2 is FQNNGV.

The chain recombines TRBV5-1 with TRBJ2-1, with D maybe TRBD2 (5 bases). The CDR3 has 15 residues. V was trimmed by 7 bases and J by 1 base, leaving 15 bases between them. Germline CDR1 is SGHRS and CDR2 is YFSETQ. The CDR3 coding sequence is TGCGCCAGCGGGCGAGGGTCTAGTTCCTACAATGAGCAGTTCTTC. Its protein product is CASGRGSSSYNEQFF.

The DNA of the CDR3 is TGTGCCAGCAGCCCCCGGGGAGGCACAGATACGCAGTATTTT. Residues: CASSPRGGTDTQYF. This chain uses TRBV7-3 with TRBJ2-3; tentative D call: TRBD2 (5 bases). This CDR3 has 14 amino acids. Germline values: CDR1 SGHTA, CDR2 FQGTGA. V gave up 5 bases and J gave up 1 base, with 10 bases separating them.

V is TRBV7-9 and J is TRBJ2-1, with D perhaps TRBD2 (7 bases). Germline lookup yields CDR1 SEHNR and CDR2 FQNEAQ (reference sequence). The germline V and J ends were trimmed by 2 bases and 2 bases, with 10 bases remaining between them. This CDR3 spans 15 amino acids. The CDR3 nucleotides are TGTGCCAGCAGCTTACCGGGGGGCCCCTACAATGAGCAGTTCTTC. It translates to CASSLPGGPYNEQFF.

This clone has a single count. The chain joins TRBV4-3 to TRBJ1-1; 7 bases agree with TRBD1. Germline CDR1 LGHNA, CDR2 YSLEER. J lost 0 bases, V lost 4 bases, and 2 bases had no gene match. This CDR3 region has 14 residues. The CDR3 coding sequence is TGCGCCAGCAGCCCGGACAGGATGAACACTGAAGCTTTCTTT. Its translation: CASSPDRMNTEAFF.

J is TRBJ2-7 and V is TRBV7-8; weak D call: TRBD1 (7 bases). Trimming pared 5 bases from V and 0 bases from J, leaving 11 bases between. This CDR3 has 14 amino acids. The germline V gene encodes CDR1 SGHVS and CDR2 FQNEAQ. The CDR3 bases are TGTGCCAGCAGCGACAGGGAGGCCTCCTACGAGCAGTACTTC. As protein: CASSDREASYEQYF.

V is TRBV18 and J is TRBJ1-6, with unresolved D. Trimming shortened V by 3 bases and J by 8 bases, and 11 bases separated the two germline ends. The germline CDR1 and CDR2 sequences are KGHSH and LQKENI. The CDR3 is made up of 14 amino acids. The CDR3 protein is CASSPRNPDSPLHF. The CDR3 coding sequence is TGTGCCAGCTCACCGAGGAATCCGGATTCACCCCTCCACTTT.

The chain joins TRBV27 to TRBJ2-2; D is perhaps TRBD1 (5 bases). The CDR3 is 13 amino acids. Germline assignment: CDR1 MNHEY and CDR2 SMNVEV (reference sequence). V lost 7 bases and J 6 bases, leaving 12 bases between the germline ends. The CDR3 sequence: CASKRGEAGELFF. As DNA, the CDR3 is TGTGCCAGCAAAAGGGGCGAGGCCGGGGAGCTGTTTTTT.

CDR3 sequence: CASSYSNNSPYEQYF. The CDR3 region has the DNA TGTGCCAGCAGTTACTCGAACAACAGCCCCTACGAGCAGTACTTC. The rearrangement links TRBV6-5 to TRBJ2-7; D is unresolved. V lost 0 bases to trimming and J lost 2 bases, with 11 bases between them. The germline V gene has CDR1 MNHEY and CDR2 SVGAGI. The CDR3 length is 15 residues.

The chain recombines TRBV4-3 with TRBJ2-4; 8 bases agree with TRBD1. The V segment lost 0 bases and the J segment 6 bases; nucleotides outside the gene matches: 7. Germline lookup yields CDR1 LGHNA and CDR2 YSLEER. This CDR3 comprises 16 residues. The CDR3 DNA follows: TGCGCCAGCAGCCAAGATACAACAGGGGGGAGAAACATTCAGTACTTC. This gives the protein CASSQDTTGGRNIQYF.

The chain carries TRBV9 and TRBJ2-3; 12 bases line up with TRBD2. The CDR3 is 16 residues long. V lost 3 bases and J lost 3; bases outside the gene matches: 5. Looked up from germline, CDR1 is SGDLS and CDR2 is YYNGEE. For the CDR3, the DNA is TGTGCCAGCAGCGCTAGCGGGAGGGGGGGAACAGATACGCAGTATTTT. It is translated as CASSASGRGGTDTQYF.

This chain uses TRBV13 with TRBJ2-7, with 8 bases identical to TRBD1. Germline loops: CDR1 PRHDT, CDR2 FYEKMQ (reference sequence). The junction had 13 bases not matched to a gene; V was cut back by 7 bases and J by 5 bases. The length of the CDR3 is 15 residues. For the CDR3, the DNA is TGTGCCAGCACCCCAGGCGGGACAGGTTCTGACGAGCAGTACTTC. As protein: CASTPGGTGSDEQYF. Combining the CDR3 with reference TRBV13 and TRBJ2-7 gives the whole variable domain AAGVIQSPRHLIKEKRETATLKCYPIPRHDTVYWYQQGPGQDPQFLISFYEKMQSDKGSIPDRFSAQQFSDYHSELNMSSLELGDSALYFCASTPGGTGSDEQYFGPGTRLTVT.

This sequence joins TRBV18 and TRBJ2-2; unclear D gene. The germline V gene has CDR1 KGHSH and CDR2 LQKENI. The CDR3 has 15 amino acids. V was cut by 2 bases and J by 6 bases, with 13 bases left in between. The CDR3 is CASSPLEDSPGELFF. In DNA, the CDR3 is TGTGCCAGCTCACCATTGGAAGACTCCCCCGGGGAGCTGTTTTTT.

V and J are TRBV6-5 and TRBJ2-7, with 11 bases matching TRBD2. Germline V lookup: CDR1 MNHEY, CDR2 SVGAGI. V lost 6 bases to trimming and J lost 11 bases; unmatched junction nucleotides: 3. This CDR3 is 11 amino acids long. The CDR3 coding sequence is TGTGCCAGCAGGCAGGGACTAGCGGAGTACTTC. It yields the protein CASRQGLAEYF.

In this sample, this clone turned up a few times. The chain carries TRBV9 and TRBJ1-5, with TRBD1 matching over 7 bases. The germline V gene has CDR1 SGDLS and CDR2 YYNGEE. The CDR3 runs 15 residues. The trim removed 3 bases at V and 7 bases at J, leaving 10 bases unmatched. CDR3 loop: CASSEGGTGVQPQHF. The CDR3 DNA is TGTGCCAGCAGCGAGGGAGGAACAGGGGTCCAGCCCCAGCATTTT.

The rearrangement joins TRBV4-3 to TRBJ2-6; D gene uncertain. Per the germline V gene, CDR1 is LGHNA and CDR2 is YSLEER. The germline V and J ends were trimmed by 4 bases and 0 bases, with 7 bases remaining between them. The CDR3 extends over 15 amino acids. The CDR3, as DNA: TGCGCCAGCAGCCCACTCCCCTCTGGGGCCAACGTCCTGACTTTC. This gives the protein CASSPLPSGANVLTF.

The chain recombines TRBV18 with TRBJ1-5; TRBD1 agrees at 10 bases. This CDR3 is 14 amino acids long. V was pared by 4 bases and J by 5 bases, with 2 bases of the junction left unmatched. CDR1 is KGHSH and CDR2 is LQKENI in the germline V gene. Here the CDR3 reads CASSLGTGDQPQHF. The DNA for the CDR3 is TGTGCCAGCTCACTAGGGACAGGGGATCAGCCCCAGCATTTT.

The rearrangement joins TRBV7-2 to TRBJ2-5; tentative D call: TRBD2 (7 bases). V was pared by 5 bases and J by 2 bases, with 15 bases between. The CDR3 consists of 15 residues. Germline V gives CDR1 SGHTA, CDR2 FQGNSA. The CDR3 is CASSQGGGRQETQYF. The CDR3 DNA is TGTGCCAGCAGCCAGGGAGGGGGGAGGCAAGAGACCCAGTACTTC.

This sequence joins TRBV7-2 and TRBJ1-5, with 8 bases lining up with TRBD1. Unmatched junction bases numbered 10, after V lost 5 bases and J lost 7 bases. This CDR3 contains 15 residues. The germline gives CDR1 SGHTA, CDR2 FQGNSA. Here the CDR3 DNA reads TGTGCCAGCAGCCCCAGGGCAGGGGGCTGGCAGCCCCAGCATTTT. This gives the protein CASSPRAGGWQPQHF. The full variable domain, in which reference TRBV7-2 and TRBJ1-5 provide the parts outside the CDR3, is GAGVSQSPSNKVTEKGKDVELRCDPISGHTALYWYRQSLGQGLEFLIYFQGNSAPDKSGLPSDRFSAERTGGSVSTLTIQRTQQEDSAVYLCASSPRAGGWQPQHFGDGTRLSIL.